The 19 T cell receptor beta chains reported below all come from one sample, sequenced in a study of T cell responses to AZD1222 COVID-19 vaccine. Sequencing was performed with immunoSEQ multiplex PCR; in TCRdb, only in-frame clones are kept and a portion is missing. The profile shows about 130,000 clones, approximately 84% of them singletons. This material consisted of peripheral blood, taken on day 0 of AZD1222 vaccination. Receptors originate from an adult in good health.

This chain's CDR3 is CASSFSPALQSGYTF. The CDR3, as DNA: TGTGCCAGCAGTTTTTCTCCGGCCCTCCAGTCGGGCTACACCTTC. The chain joins TRBV28 to TRBJ1-2, with no clear D. The CDR3 sequence is 15 residues long. Between the trimmed V and J ends, which lost 3 bases and 8 bases, there was a span of 19 bases. CDR1 MDHEN and CDR2 SYDVKM come from the germline V gene.

The chain combines TRBV19 with TRBJ1-1; D unclear. V was clipped by 3 bases and J by 6 bases, with 11 bases between them. The germline gives CDR1 LNHDA, CDR2 SQIVND (reference sequence). This CDR3 has 13 amino acids. CDR3 DNA: TGTGCCAGTAGTATTCCCGGGGAATCTGAAGCTTTCTTT. Amino acids: CASSIPGESEAFF.

As to this clone: The same CDR3 is also encoded by other DNA sequences in this sample. The CDR3 DNA follows: TGTGCCAGCAGCTTGGTCGAGGGCTATGGCTACACCTTC. Amino acid sequence: CASSLVEGYGYTF. The chain employs TRBV7-9 and TRBJ1-2; D gene ambiguous. The CDR3 length is 13 residues. The germline V gene encodes CDR1 SEHNR and CDR2 FQNEAQ (reference sequence). The V and J ends lost 3 bases and 4 bases respectively, with 9 bases between them.

This clone has only a few counts. The V gene is TRBV7-2, the J gene TRBJ1-1; no clear D gene. Trimming took 5 bases from V and 7 from J, leaving 14 bases between them. CDR1 is SGHTA and CDR2 is FQGNSA in the germline V gene. This CDR3 has 13 amino acids. The CDR3 reads CASSLGGPREAFF. The CDR3 DNA is TGTGCCAGCAGCCTAGGAGGGCCACGTGAAGCTTTCTTT.

The chain couples TRBV7-9 to TRBJ2-3, with 7 bases aligning to TRBD2. The CDR3 runs to 17 residues. V gave up 5 bases and J gave up 0 bases; unmatched junction bases: 11. From germline, CDR1 is SEHNR and CDR2 FQNEAQ (reference sequence). This CDR3 is CASSPGTTKFSTDTQYF. The DNA of the CDR3 is TGTGCCAGCAGCCCGGGGACTACAAAGTTCAGCACAGATACGCAGTATTTT. Variable domain in full (rest from reference TRBV7-9 and TRBJ2-3): DTGVSQNPRHKITKRGQNVTFRCDPISEHNRLYWYRQTLGQGPEFLTYFQNEAQLEKSRLLSDRFSAERPKGSFSTLEIQRTEQGDSAMYLCASSPGTTKFSTDTQYFGPGTRLTVL.

The rearrangement joins TRBV28 to TRBJ2-5, with D tentatively TRBD2 (6 bases). Per the germline V gene, CDR1 is MDHEN and CDR2 is SYDVKM. There are 16 residues in the CDR3. Trimming stripped 2 bases from V and 0 bases from J, with 13 bases between. The CDR3 bases are TGTGCCAGCAGTTTAGGAGGGGAAGCCGACCAAGAGACCCAGTACTTC. It codes for CASSLGGEADQETQYF.

V gene TRBV30 combines with J gene TRBJ1-2; possibly TRBD1 for D (5 bases). Between the trimmed V and J ends, which lost 4 bases and 4 bases, there was a span of 22 bases. This CDR3 comprises 16 residues. Looked up from germline, CDR1 is GTSNPN and CDR2 is SVGIG (reference sequence). This CDR3 is CAWTRPGLILGYGYTF. CDR3 nucleotide sequence: TGTGCCTGGACGCGGCCAGGGTTGATCTTGGGCTATGGCTACACCTTC. Combining the CDR3 with reference TRBV30 and TRBJ1-2 gives the whole variable domain SQTIHQWPATLVQPVGSPLSLECTVEGTSNPNLYWYRQAAGRGLQLLFYSVGIGQISSEVPQNLSASRPQDRQFILSSKKLLLSDSGFYLCAWTRPGLILGYGYTFGSGTRLTVV.

This sequence joins TRBV2 and TRBJ1-2; D call uncertain. The V end was cut by 9 bases, the J end by 8 bases, with 13 bases between. In germline, CDR1 is SNHLY, CDR2 FYNNEI. This CDR3 has 11 residues. Written as DNA, the CDR3 is TGTGCCAGTGACATAGTAGGGGGCTACACCTTC. This encodes CASDIVGGYTF.

The chain joins TRBV7-2 to TRBJ2-5, with TRBD2 identical over 16 bases. Germline CDR1 SGHTA, CDR2 FQGNSA. The CDR3 is 16 residues long. Trimming cost V 5 bases and J 7 bases; bases outside gene matches: 7. The CDR3 here is CASSRGTSGGAGTQYF. The DNA for the CDR3 is TGTGCCAGCAGCCGCGGGACTAGCGGGGGGGCTGGGACCCAGTACTTC.

The rearrangement links TRBV7-3 to TRBJ2-1, with a tentative D call TRBD2 (6 bases). Trimming stripped 2 bases from V and 0 bases from J, with 20 bases between. The V gene's germline CDR1 is SGHTA and CDR2 FQGTGA. The CDR3 is 19 amino acids. CDR3 residues: CASSLGRTKHRSSYNEQFF. The CDR3 coding sequence is TGTGCCAGCAGCTTAGGACGGACTAAACACAGGAGCTCCTACAATGAGCAGTTCTTC.

The chain joins TRBV7-2 to TRBJ1-1; D not resolved. The CDR3 extends over 13 amino acids. Germline-derived CDR1 and CDR2 are SGHTA and FQGNSA. Trimming left V 4 bases short and J 4 bases short, with 10 bases between. This chain's CDR3 is CASSWTPGTEAFF. CDR3 coding DNA: TGTGCCAGCAGCTGGACCCCGGGCACTGAAGCTTTCTTT.

Details on this clone: Distinct nucleotide sequences in the sample also encode this CDR3. The J gene is TRBJ1-1, the V gene TRBV28, with unresolved D. V was shortened by 4 bases and J by 2 bases, with 8 bases between the two germline ends. This CDR3 is built from 13 residues. Looked up from germline, CDR1 is MDHEN and CDR2 is SYDVKM. The CDR3 DNA follows: TGTGCCAGCAGTTCTCAACTAAACACTGAAGCTTTCTTT. Translated: CASSSQLNTEAFF.

The chain links TRBV5-1 to TRBJ2-1, with 14 bases aligning to TRBD2. The CDR3 sequence is 17 residues long. J gave up 9 bases and V 0 bases, and 8 bases lay outside the gene matches. Germline V gives CDR1 SGHRS, CDR2 YFSETQ. The CDR3 region is CASSLGLAGGLGSEQFF. The CDR3 DNA sequence: TGCGCCAGCAGCTTGGGACTAGCGGGGGGGCTGGGTAGTGAGCAGTTCTTC.

The chain combines TRBV20-1 with TRBJ1-1; D not certain. The CDR3 runs to 11 residues. Germline V gene data show CDR1 as DFQATT and CDR2 as SNEGSKA (reference sequence). CDR3: CSLASRREAFF. The CDR3 region has the DNA TGCAGCTTAGCAAGCCGCCGTGAAGCTTTCTTT.

This chain joins TRBV6-9 and TRBJ1-5; the D is unclear. The germline V gene encodes CDR1 MNHGY and CDR2 SVAAGI. Trimming removed 6 bases at V and 4 bases at J, with 19 bases between. This CDR3 spans 16 amino acids. The CDR3 reads CASSPLKTTKNQPQHF. CDR3 in DNA: TGTGCCAGCAGCCCACTTAAGACAACCAAAAATCAGCCCCAGCATTTT.

The rearrangement joins TRBV5-1 to TRBJ1-2, with 8 bases matching TRBD1. CDR3 length equals 13 residues. The V gene's germline CDR1 is SGHRS and CDR2 YFSETQ. V trimming: 4 bases; J trimming: 3 bases; junction bases outside the gene matches: 2. For the CDR3, the DNA is TGCGCCAGCAGCGAACAGGGGGACTATGGCTACACCTTC. Its translation is CASSEQGDYGYTF.

The V and J genes are TRBV7-9 and TRBJ2-3; D is perhaps TRBD1 (6 bases). The ends were cut back, 3 bases at V and 2 bases at J, with 12 bases in the middle. The germline CDR1 and CDR2 sequences are SEHNR and FQNEAQ (reference sequence). The CDR3 extends over 15 amino acids. CDR3 sequence (DNA): TGTGCCAGCAGCTTCCTACAGGGTAACACAGATACGCAGTATTTT. Amino acids: CASSFLQGNTDTQYF.

The chain uses TRBV25-1 and TRBJ2-1; TRBD1 agrees at 8 bases. CDR3 length equals 14 residues. V shed 3 bases, J shed 3 bases, and the junction held 1 base outside the gene matches. Per germline, CDR1 MGHDK and CDR2 SYGVNS. The CDR3 spells CASSEGTGYNEQFF. The CDR3 DNA is TGTGCCAGCAGTGAGGGGACAGGCTACAATGAGCAGTTCTTC.

The chain has TRBV6-6 and TRBJ1-5; a weak D match, TRBD1 (6 bases). Per the germline V gene, CDR1 is MNHNY and CDR2 is SVGAGI (reference sequence). V lost 2 bases to trimming and J lost 7 bases, with 12 bases between them. The CDR3 spans 14 residues. CDR3 region: CASSYLGGPQPQHF. DNA for the CDR3: TGTGCCAGCAGTTACCTGGGGGGGCCCCAGCCCCAGCATTTT.